The 16 T cell receptor beta chains below were found in one sample sequenced in a study of T cells in Graves' hyperthyroidism and ophthalmopathy. RNA transcripts gave rise to amplified TCR beta CDR3 regions. The TCR CDR3 first-round RT-PCR relied on the HTBI primer set. TCRdb used MiXCR to reprocess the multiplex PCR reads, holding one entry per CDR3 protein. The sample has about 400,000 distinct CDR3 sequences; 25% are singletons. Sequencing was performed on blood. The source is a man in his fifties or sixties with Graves' hyperthyroidism.

This clonotype was recorded once. J is TRBJ2-7 and V is TRBV5-1, with D unresolved. This CDR3 comprises 13 residues. The V gene lost 4 bases and the J gene lost 5 bases, with 13 bases spanning the gap. CDR1 SGHRS and CDR2 YFSETQ come from the germline V gene. CDR3 residues: CASSVTVPHEQYF. CDR3 DNA sequence: TGCGCCAGCAGCGTGACTGTACCCCACGAGCAGTACTTC. Drawing the rest from reference TRBV5-1 and TRBJ2-7, the complete variable domain is KAGVTQTPRYLIKTRGQQVTLSCSPISGHRSVSWYQQTPGQGLQFLFEYFSETQRNKGNFPGRFSGRQFSNSRSEMNVSTLELGDSALYLCASSVTVPHEQYFGPGTRLTVT.

This clonotype was found many times. The chain has TRBV30 and TRBJ2-3; 7 nucleotides match TRBD2. The germline gives CDR1 GTSNPN, CDR2 SVGIG (reference sequence). The CDR3 loop spans 14 amino acids. CDR3 protein: CGLRRREGADTQYF. CDR3 sequence (DNA): TGTGGCTTGCGGCGGAGGGAGGGTGCAGATACGCAGTATTTT.

Notes on this clonotype: A single base separates this from a much larger clone, so it may be a read error. The chain recombines TRBV3-1 with TRBJ2-1; no firm D call. CDR3 length: 12 residues. Germline V gives CDR1 LGHDT, CDR2 YNNKEL (reference sequence). Deletions cut 5 bases from V and 10 bases from J, with 12 bases between. CDR3: CASSSGIYEQFF. The CDR3 DNA reads TGTGCCAGCAGCTCAGGCATCTACGAGCAGTTCTTC.

This clonotype was found many times. This chain joins TRBV2 and TRBJ2-3; 10 bases align to TRBD1. V was pared by 7 bases and J by 6 bases, with 10 bases of the junction left unmatched. Germline values: CDR1 SNHLY, CDR2 FYNNEI. The CDR3 sequence is 15 residues long. The CDR3 loop reads CASILGTGVYDTQYF. The CDR3 bases are TGTGCCAGCATCCTTGGGACAGGGGTTTACGATACGCAGTATTTT.

This clonotype occurred many times. CDR3 bases: TGTGCCAGCAGTCCACACCGGGACAGGGACGAGACCCAGTACTTC. It yields the protein CASSPHRDRDETQYF. The gene calls are TRBV12-3 or TRBV12-4 and TRBJ2-5; 9 positions match TRBD1. The CDR3 runs to 15 residues. With V trimmed by 5 bases and J by 5 bases, 9 bases remained unmatched.

Ten or more counts support this clonotype. The chain combines TRBV30 with TRBJ2-5; 11 bases are a match to TRBD1. V lost 3 bases to trimming and J lost 4 bases; unmatched junction nucleotides: 7. The CDR3 has 15 amino acids. Germline CDR1 and CDR2: GTSNPN and SVGIG (reference sequence). The DNA for the CDR3 is TGTGCCTGGAGCGGAGGACAGGGGGCGCGAGAGACCCAGTACTTC. Its protein is CAWSGGQGARETQYF.

This clonotype has just a few counts. The chain joins TRBV5-5 to TRBJ1-5; possibly TRBD1 for D (6 bases). Germline V lookup: CDR1 SGHKS, CDR2 YYEKEE (reference sequence). V lost 1 base and J 0 bases, leaving 11 bases between the germline ends. The CDR3 contains 16 residues. The CDR3 region is CASSLFQGNSNQPQHF. For the CDR3, the DNA is TGTGCCAGCAGCTTGTTTCAGGGGAATAGCAATCAGCCCCAGCATTTT.

This clonotype has more than one count but fewer than ten. CDR3 in amino acids: CASSPVEGVYGYTF. The CDR3 nucleotides read TGTGCCAGCTCACCAGTGGAGGGCGTCTATGGCTACACCTTC. The genes are TRBV18 and TRBJ1-2; D call uncertain. The CDR3 length is 14 residues. Deletions cut 2 bases from V and 4 bases from J, with 11 bases between. Germline CDR1 is KGHSH and CDR2 is LQKENI.

This clonotype was detected ten times or more. This chain joins TRBV5-1 and TRBJ2-3; 9 nucleotides match TRBD2. Germline-derived CDR1 and CDR2 are SGHRS and YFSETQ. Unmatched junction bases numbered 8, after V lost 4 bases and J lost 5 bases. The length of the CDR3 is 15 residues. CDR3 amino acids: CASSVSGRSEDTQYF. The CDR3 DNA follows: TGCGCCAGCAGCGTTAGCGGGAGAAGCGAAGATACGCAGTATTTT.

With regard to this clonotype: A much larger clone differs by one base, so this may be a read error. V usage is TRBV30 and J usage is TRBJ2-1, with D possibly TRBD2 on 6 matching bases. The end of the DNA aligns better with TRBJ2-7, so the J call may be wrong. Germline assignment: CDR1 GTSNPN and CDR2 SVGIG (reference sequence). The CDR3 sequence is 13 residues long. The CDR3 DNA reads TGTGCCTGGGCCGGGGGTTCCTACAATGAGCAGTACTTC. Translated: CAWAGGSYNEQYF.

The J gene is TRBJ2-1, the V gene TRBV5-6, with a tentative D call TRBD1 (6 bases). Germline V gene data show CDR1 as SGHDT and CDR2 as YYEEEE. CDR3 length equals 12 residues. V shed 4 bases and J shed 7 bases, with 9 bases lying between them. CDR3 nucleotides: TGTGCCAGCAGCGGACAGAGGAATGAGCAGTTCTTC. Translating it yields CASSGQRNEQFF.

This clonotype was recorded at least ten times. This chain connects TRBV5-1 to TRBJ1-1, with 9 bases lining up with TRBD1. This CDR3 contains 14 residues. Germline V CDR1 and CDR2: SGHRS, YFSETQ. Germline trimming cut 4 bases from V and 4 bases from J; bases unmatched to any gene: 5. CDR3 DNA: TGCGCCAGCAGCCAACGGACAGGGGTCACTGAAGCTTTCTTT. As protein: CASSQRTGVTEAFF.

At least ten counts were recorded for this clonotype. The V gene is TRBV27, the J gene TRBJ1-2, with 8 bases identical to TRBD1. J gave up 6 bases and V 0 bases, and 3 bases lay outside the gene matches. Germline assignment: CDR1 MNHEY and CDR2 SMNVEV (reference sequence). This CDR3 has 14 residues. CDR3 sequence: CASSLSSRGHGYTF. The CDR3 coding sequence is TGTGCCAGCAGTTTATCGAGCAGGGGGCATGGCTACACCTTC.

This clonotype was observed many times. The chain carries TRBV30 and TRBJ2-1; a weak D match, TRBD1 (6 bases). V lost 5 bases, J lost 4 bases, and 15 bases lay in between. The CDR3 has 14 residues. Germline CDR1 GTSNPN, CDR2 SVGIG (reference sequence). The CDR3 loop reads CAWDTTGYYNEQFF. The CDR3 region has the DNA TGTGCCTGGGACACTACAGGGTATTACAATGAGCAGTTCTTC.

Remarks on this clonotype: A read error is possible here, since a much larger clone lies one base away. The J gene is TRBJ2-5, the V gene TRBV11-3; D is ambiguous. The CDR3 is 13 residues long. V dropped 4 bases and J dropped 10 bases, with 16 bases sitting between them. Germline V CDR1 and CDR2: SGHNT, YENEEA. CDR3 sequence: CASSSGRFADQYF. The CDR3 bases are TGTGCCAGCAGCTCCGGACGCTTCGCCGACCAGTACTTC.

There are many counts of this clonotype. The J gene is TRBJ2-5, the V gene TRBV18; no definite D call. The length of the CDR3 is 13 residues. V lost 6 bases and J 1 base, leaving 9 bases between the germline ends. Germline assignment: CDR1 KGHSH and CDR2 LQKENI. The CDR3 bases are TGTGCCAGCTCCCCGATGTTCCAAGAGACCCAGTACTTC. Its translation: CASSPMFQETQYF.